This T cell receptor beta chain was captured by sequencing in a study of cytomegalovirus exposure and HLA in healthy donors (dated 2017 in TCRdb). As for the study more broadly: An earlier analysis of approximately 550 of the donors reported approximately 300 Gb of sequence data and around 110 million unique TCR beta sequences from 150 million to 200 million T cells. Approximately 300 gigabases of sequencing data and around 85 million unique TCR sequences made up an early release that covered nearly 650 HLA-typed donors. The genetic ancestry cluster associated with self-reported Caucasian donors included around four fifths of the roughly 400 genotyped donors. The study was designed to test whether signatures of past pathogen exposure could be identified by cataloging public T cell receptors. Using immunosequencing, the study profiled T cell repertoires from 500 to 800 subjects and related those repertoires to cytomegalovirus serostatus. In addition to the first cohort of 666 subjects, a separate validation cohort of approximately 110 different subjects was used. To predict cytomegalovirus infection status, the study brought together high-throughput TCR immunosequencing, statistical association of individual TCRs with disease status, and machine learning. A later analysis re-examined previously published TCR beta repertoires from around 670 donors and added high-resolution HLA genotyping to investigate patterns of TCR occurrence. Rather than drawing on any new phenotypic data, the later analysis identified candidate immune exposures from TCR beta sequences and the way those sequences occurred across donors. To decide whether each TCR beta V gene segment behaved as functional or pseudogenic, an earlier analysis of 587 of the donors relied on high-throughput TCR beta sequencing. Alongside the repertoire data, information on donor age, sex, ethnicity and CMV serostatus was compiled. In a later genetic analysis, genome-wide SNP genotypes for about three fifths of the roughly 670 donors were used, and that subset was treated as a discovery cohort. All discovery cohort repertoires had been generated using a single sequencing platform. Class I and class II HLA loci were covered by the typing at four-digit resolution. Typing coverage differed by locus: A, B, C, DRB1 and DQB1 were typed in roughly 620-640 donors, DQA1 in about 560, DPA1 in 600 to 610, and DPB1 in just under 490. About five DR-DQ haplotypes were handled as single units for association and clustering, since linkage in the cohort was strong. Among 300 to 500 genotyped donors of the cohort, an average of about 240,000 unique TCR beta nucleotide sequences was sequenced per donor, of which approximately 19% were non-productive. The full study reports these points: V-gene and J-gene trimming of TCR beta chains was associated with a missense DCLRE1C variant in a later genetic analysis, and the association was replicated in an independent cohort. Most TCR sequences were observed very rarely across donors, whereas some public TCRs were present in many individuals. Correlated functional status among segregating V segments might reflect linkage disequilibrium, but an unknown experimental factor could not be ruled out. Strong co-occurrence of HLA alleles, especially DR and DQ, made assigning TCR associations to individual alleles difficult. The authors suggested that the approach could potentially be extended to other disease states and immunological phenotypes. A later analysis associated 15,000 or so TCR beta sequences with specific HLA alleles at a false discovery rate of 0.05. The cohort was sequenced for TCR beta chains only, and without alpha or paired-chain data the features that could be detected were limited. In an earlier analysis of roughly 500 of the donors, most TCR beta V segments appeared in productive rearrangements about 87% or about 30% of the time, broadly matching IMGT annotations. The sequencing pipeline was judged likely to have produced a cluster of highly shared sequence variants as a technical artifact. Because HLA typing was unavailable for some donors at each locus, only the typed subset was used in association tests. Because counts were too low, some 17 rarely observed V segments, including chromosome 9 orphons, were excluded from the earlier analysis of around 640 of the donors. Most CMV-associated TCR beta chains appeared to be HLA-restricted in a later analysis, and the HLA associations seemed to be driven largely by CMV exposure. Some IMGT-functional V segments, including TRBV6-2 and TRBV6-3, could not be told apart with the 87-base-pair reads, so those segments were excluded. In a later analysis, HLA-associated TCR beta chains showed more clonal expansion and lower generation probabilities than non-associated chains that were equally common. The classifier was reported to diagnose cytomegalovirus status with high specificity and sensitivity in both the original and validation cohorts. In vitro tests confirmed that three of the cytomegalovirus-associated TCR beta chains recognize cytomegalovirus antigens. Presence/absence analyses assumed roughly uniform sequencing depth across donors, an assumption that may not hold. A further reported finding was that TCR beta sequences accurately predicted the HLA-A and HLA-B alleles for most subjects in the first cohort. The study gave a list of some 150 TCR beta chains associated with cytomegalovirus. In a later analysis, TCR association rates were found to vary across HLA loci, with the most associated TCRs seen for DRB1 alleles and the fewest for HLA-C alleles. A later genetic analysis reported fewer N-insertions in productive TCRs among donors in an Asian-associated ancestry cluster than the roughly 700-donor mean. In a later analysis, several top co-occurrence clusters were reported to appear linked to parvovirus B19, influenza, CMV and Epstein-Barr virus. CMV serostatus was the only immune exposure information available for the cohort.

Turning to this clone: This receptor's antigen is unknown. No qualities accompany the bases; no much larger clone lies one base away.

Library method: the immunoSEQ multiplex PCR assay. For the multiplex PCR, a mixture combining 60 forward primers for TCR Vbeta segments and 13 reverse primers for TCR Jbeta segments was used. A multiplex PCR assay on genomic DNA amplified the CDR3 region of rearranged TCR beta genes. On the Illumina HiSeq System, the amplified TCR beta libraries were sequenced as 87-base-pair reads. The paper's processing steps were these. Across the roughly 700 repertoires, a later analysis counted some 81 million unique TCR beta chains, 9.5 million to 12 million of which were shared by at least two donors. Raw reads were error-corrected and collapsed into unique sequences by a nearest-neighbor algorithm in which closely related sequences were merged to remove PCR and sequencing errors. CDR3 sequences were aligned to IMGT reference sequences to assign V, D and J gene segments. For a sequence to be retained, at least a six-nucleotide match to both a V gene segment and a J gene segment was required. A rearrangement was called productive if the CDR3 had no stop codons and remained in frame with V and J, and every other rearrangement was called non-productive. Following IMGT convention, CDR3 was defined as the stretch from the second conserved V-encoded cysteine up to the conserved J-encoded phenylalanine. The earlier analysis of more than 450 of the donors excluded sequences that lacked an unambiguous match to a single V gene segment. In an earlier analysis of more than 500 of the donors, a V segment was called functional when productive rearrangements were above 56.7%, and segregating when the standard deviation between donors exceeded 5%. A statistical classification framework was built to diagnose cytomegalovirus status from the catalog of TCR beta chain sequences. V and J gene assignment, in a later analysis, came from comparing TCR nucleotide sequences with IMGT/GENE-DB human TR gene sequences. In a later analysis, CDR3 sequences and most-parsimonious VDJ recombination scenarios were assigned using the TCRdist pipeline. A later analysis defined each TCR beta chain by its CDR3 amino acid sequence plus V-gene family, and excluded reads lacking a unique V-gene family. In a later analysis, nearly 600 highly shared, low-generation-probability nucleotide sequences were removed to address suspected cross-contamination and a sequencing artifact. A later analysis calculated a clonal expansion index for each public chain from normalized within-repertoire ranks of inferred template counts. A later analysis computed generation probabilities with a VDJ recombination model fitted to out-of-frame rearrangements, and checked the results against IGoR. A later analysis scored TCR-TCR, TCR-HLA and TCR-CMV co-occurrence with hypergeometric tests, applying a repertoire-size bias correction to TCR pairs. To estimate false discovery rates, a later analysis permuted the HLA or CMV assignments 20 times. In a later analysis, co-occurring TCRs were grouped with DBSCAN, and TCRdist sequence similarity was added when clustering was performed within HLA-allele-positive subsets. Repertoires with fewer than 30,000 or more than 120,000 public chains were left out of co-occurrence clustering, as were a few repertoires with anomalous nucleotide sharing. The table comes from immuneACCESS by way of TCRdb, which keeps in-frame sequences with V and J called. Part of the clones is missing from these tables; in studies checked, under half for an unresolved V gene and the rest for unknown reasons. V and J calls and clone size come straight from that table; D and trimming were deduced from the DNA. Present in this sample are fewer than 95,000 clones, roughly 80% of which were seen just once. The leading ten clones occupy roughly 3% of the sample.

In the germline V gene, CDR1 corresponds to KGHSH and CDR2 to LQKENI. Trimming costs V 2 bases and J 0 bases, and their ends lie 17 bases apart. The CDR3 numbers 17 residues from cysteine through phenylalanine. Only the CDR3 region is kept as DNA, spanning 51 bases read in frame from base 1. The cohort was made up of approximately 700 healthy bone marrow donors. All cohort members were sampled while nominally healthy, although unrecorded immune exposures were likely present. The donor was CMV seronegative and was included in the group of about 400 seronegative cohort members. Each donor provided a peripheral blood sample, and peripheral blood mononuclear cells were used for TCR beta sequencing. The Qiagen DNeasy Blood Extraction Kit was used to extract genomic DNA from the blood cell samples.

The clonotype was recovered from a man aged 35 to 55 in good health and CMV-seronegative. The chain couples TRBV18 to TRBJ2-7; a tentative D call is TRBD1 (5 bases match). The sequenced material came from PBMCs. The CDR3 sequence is CASSPKSRPQGSYEQYF. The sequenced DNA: TGTGCCAGCTCACCAAAATCCCGCCCGCAGGGCTCCTACGAGCAGTACTTC.